The present T cell receptor (beta chain) was sequenced within a study of blood T cell repertoires in COVID-19. V lost 4 bases to trimming and J lost 0 bases; unmatched junction nucleotides: 6. Germline V gives CDR1 GTSNPN, CDR2 SVGIG (reference sequence). The CDR3 runs to 15 residues. Libraries were prepared by immunoSEQ multiplex PCR; TCRdb keeps only in-frame clonotypes and omits some of them. The sample lists about 180,000 clones, approximately 86% seen once, with roughly 1.4% in the top ten. Sequencing input: peripheral blood. V and J are TRBV30 and TRBJ2-4, with 7 bases fitting TRBD2. The receptor was derived from a woman aged 45-59 years with acute or convalescent COVID-19. The CDR3 sequence is CAWIESGIAKNIQYF. CDR3 DNA sequence: TGTGCCTGGATTGAAAGCGGGATAGCCAAAAACATTCAGTACTTC. Filled out from reference TRBV30 and TRBJ2-4, the complete variable domain reads SQTIHQWPATLVQPVGSPLSLECTVEGTSNPNLYWYRQAAGRGLQLLFYSVGIGQISSEVPQNLSASRPQDRQFILSSKKLLLSDSGFYLCAWIESGIAKNIQYFGAGTRLSVL.